These 20 T cell receptor beta chains were all obtained from the same sample, sequenced in a study of T-cell memory formation after mild COVID-19. In TCRdb, the 5' RACE reads were re-called with MiXCR into one record per CDR3 protein. The repertoire holds 250,000 to 350,000 distinct CDR3 sequences, with approximately 20% as singletons. Sample: PBMCs or a T cell subset sorted from them (not recorded which). These receptors were taken from a man aged 18 to 30 who had mild COVID-19 (a few samples of this study predate the infection). Cell type and time point are not known.

This clonotype was counted only a few times. This chain connects TRBV11-2 to TRBJ2-3; no definite D call. The V and J ends lost 0 bases and 10 bases respectively, with 8 bases between them. CDR3 length equals 12 residues. Germline CDR1 and CDR2: SGHAT and FQNNGV. In nucleotides, the CDR3 is TGTGCCAGCAGCTTAGAGGCTATCTCGCAGTATTTT. It translates to CASSLEAISQYF.

This clonotype was counted at least ten times. The chain combines TRBV4-1 with TRBJ2-3, with 11 positions matching TRBD2. V lost 0 bases, J lost 0 bases, and 2 bases stayed unmatched. Per germline, CDR1 MGHRA and CDR2 YSYEKL. CDR3 size: 17 residues. DNA for the CDR3: TGCGCCAGCAGCCAAGATGGGACTAGCGGTAGCACAGATACGCAGTATTTT. This sequence encodes CASSQDGTSGSTDTQYF.

V usage is TRBV6-4 and J usage is TRBJ2-3; no definite D call. The CDR3 contains 14 residues. From germline, CDR1 is MRHNA and CDR2 SNTAGT. The V gene lost 4 bases and the J gene lost 1 base, with 9 bases spanning the gap. In DNA form, the CDR3 reads TGTGCCAGCAGTGCGATTGGGGGCACAGATACGCAGTATTTT. It is translated as CASSAIGGTDTQYF.

The chain has TRBV7-8 and TRBJ2-7; 7 bases match TRBD1. CDR1 and CDR2 from the germline V gene are SGHVS and FQNEAQ. CDR3 length equals 15 residues. The trim removed 5 bases at V and 0 bases at J, leaving 7 bases unmatched. CDR3 amino acids: CASSTSRDSSYEQYF. Here the CDR3 DNA reads TGTGCCAGCAGCACCTCCCGGGACAGCTCCTACGAGCAGTACTTC.

The CDR3 bases are TGTGCCAGCAGCGTGGTAGGATGGAGCCACGAGCAGTACTTC. It translates to CASSVVGWSHEQYF. This chain joins TRBV5-5 and TRBJ2-7; D is unclear. V lost 4 bases and J 5 bases, leaving 16 bases between the germline ends. The CDR3 contains 14 residues. CDR1 and CDR2 from the germline V gene are SGHKS and YYEKEE (reference sequence).

This clonotype was found a few times. This chain uses TRBV7-6 with TRBJ2-2; 8 bases are shared with TRBD1. CDR1 and CDR2 from the germline V gene are SGHVS and FNYEAQ. The CDR3 length is 14 residues. With 8 bases clipped from V and 0 bases from J, the junction kept 2 bases outside the gene matches. CDR3 in amino acids: CASGTGTNTGELFF. The CDR3, as DNA: TGTGCCAGCGGGACAGGAACGAACACCGGGGAGCTGTTTTTT.

The chain uses TRBV14 and TRBJ1-1, with 7 bases matching TRBD1. The CDR3 loop spans 18 amino acids. The junction had 17 bases not matched to a gene; V was cut back by 3 bases and J by 4 bases. Germline assignment: CDR1 SGHDN and CDR2 FVKESK. The CDR3 loop reads CASSQREGARYVVTEAFF. The DNA of the CDR3 is TGTGCCAGCAGCCAGAGGGAGGGGGCCAGATATGTCGTCACTGAAGCTTTCTTT.

This clonotype has just a few counts. The chain uses TRBV20-1 and TRBJ1-1, with D possibly matching TRBD1 (5 bases). Germline V gene lookup returns CDR1 DFQATT and CDR2 SNEGSKA (reference sequence). Trimming pared 1 base from V and 7 bases from J, leaving 19 bases between. The CDR3 totals 15 residues. The CDR3 is CSARVRVSSGGEAFF. The CDR3 DNA reads TGCAGTGCTAGAGTCAGGGTTAGTTCTGGTGGTGAAGCTTTCTTT.

The sample holds a few counts of this clonotype. V gene TRBV6-5 combines with J gene TRBJ2-3; D is ambiguous. V lost 2 bases, J lost 7 bases, and 4 bases lay in between. The germline gives CDR1 MNHEY, CDR2 SVGAGI. The CDR3 length is 11 residues. In DNA, the CDR3 is TGTGCCAGCAGTTACAGAAATACGCAGTATTTT. It is translated as CASSYRNTQYF.

This chain connects TRBV12-3 or TRBV12-4 to TRBJ2-2, with 8 bases aligning to TRBD1. The CDR3 runs 16 residues. Trimming at V came to 6 bases and at J to 0 bases, leaving 6 bases not matched to a gene. The chain's CDR3 is CASRPGQAANTGELFF. CDR3 nucleotides: TGTGCCAGCAGACCGGGACAGGCCGCGAACACCGGGGAGCTGTTTTTT.

The chain links TRBV6-2 or TRBV6-3 to TRBJ2-3; TRBD2 matches at 7 bases. The germline V gene has CDR1 MNHEY and CDR2 SVGEGT. The J segment lost 1 base and the V segment lost 6 bases, leaving 4 bases of the junction unmatched. The CDR3 is 14 amino acids. CDR3 DNA: TGTGCCAGCAGAGACGCGGGGGGCACAGATACGCAGTATTTT. Translating gives CASRDAGGTDTQYF.

This clonotype was recorded a few times. This sequence joins TRBV6-2 or TRBV6-3 and TRBJ2-5, with TRBD2 matching 12 bases. The length of the CDR3 is 15 residues. Germline V CDR1 and CDR2: MNHEY, SVGEGT. After removal of 4 bases from V and 5 bases from J, the junction contained 5 bases not matched to a gene. CDR3 protein: CASSWLAGGPETQYF. The CDR3 nucleotides are TGTGCCAGCAGTTGGCTAGCGGGGGGGCCGGAGACCCAGTACTTC.

The chain couples TRBV7-2 to TRBJ2-2, with 7 bases matching TRBD1. CDR3 length: 13 residues. With 5 bases clipped from V and 5 bases from J, the junction kept 2 bases outside the gene matches. CDR1 and CDR2 from the germline V gene are SGHTA and FQGNSA. CDR3 region: CASSAQGTGELFF. Written as DNA, the CDR3 is TGTGCCAGCAGCGCACAGGGGACCGGGGAGCTGTTTTTT. Variable domain in full (rest from reference TRBV7-2 and TRBJ2-2): GAGVSQSPSNKVTEKGKDVELRCDPISGHTALYWYRQSLGQGLEFLIYFQGNSAPDKSGLPSDRFSAERTGGSVSTLTIQRTQQEDSAVYLCASSAQGTGELFFGEGSRLTVL.

This chain uses TRBV6-2 or TRBV6-3 with TRBJ2-2, with D maybe TRBD2 (5 bases). This CDR3 region has 19 residues. V was cut by 7 bases and J by 7 bases, with 31 bases left in between. Germline values: CDR1 MNHEY, CDR2 SVGEGT. CDR3 coding DNA: TGTGCCAGCACCCTATCGGGCAGACGGGATTGGGAAAAGAGCGGGGAGCTGTTTTTT. Protein product: CASTLSGRRDWEKSGELFF.

The genes are TRBV10-3 and TRBJ1-4; D remains ambiguous. V lost 6 bases to trimming and J lost 6 bases, with 8 bases between them. This CDR3 region has 12 residues. Germline V gene sequence: CDR1 ENHRY, CDR2 SYGVKD. The CDR3 reads CAISSVDEKLFF. In DNA form, the CDR3 reads TGTGCCATCAGCTCCGTGGATGAAAAACTGTTTTTT.

This clonotype occurred a few times. This rearrangement joins TRBV28 to TRBJ2-4; 7 positions match TRBD1. V shed 2 bases, J shed 8 bases, and the junction held 6 bases outside the gene matches. Germline V gene data show CDR1 as MDHEN and CDR2 as SYDVKM. This CDR3 contains 14 residues. CDR3 sequence reads: CASSLDRVRDIQYF. CDR3 bases: TGTGCCAGCAGTTTAGACAGGGTTAGAGACATTCAGTACTTC.

This chain's CDR3 is CASSEASGGATDTQYF. CDR3 in DNA: TGTGCCAGCAGTGAAGCTAGCGGGGGGGCCACAGATACGCAGTATTTT. The gene calls are TRBV2 and TRBJ2-3; TRBD2 matches at 11 bases. J gave up 2 bases and V 0 bases, and 1 base lay outside the gene matches. The CDR3 has 16 residues. CDR1 is SNHLY, CDR2 FYNNEI, per germline.

The chain is built from TRBV10-1 and TRBJ2-3; D is ambiguous. Germline CDR1 WNHNN, CDR2 SYGVQD (reference sequence). The CDR3 is made up of 16 amino acids. V lost 4 bases and J lost 1, with 15 bases in between. The CDR3 sequence is CASSGAGDFRTDTQYF. CDR3 coding DNA: TGCGCCAGCAGTGGGGCTGGAGATTTCCGCACAGATACGCAGTATTTT.

The V and J genes are TRBV9 and TRBJ1-5, with 7 bases aligning to TRBD1. Germline V CDR1 and CDR2: SGDLS, YYNGEE. The V and J ends lost 5 bases and 6 bases, in that order; junction bases with no gene match: 11. This CDR3 has 15 amino acids. CDR3 nucleotide sequence: TGTGCCAGCAGTGGTAATGGACAGGTGCGTCAGCCCCAGCATTTT. Amino acid sequence: CASSGNGQVRQPQHF.

In its sample, this clonotype was seen a few times. The CDR3 region has the DNA TGCGCCAGCAGTGAACCAGCTGGCGAGCAGTACTTC. Protein product: CASSEPAGEQYF. V gene TRBV10-1 combines with J gene TRBJ2-7, with D hard to call. This CDR3 is built from 12 residues. CDR1 is WNHNN and CDR2 is SYGVQD in the germline V gene (reference sequence). V was pared by 3 bases and J by 6 bases, with 9 bases between.